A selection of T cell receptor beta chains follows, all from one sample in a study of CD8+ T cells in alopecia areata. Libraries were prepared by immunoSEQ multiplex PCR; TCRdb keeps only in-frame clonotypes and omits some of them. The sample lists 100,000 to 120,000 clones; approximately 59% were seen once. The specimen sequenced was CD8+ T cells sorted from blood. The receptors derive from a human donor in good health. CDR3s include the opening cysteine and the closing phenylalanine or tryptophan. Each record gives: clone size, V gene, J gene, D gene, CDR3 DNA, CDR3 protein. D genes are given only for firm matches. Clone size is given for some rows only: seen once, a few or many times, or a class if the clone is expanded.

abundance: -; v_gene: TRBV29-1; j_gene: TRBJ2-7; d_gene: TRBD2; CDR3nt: TGCAGCGTTGTAGGTAGCGGGGGGGCAAACGAGCAGTACTTC; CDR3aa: CSVVGSGGANEQYF
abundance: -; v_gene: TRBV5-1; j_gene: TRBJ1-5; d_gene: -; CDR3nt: TGCGCCAGCAGCTTGGAAGGGCTCCAAAATCAGCCCCAGCATTTT; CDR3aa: CASSLEGLQNQPQHF
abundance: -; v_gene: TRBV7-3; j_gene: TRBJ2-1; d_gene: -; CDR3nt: TGTGCCAGCAGCTGGGACGGAAACAATGAGCAGTTCTTC; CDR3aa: CASSWDGNNEQFF
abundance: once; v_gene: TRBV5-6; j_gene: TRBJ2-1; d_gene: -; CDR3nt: TGTGCCAGCAGCTTGGCCGGGTCAAACAATGAGCAGTTCTTC; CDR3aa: CASSLAGSNNEQFF
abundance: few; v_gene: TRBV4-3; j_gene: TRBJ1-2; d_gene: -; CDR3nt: TGCGCCAGCAGACAAGAACAGGGTCGGAGCTATGGCTACACCTTC; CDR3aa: CASRQEQGRSYGYTF
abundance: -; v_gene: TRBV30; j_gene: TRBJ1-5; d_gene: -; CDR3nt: TGTGCCTGGAGTGTTGGGGCAGGGTACAATCAGCCCCAGCATTTT; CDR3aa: CAWSVGAGYNQPQHF
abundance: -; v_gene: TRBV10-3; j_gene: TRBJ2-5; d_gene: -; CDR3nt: TGTGCCATCAGTGAGTCGCGGGTGGTTAGCTCGGTATCAACGGAGACCCAGTACTTC; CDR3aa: CAISESRVVSSVSTETQYF
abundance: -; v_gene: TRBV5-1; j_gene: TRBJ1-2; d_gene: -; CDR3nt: TGCGCCAGCACCTGGGACTTACCCGTCTCTGGCTACACCTTC; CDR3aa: CASTWDLPVSGYTF
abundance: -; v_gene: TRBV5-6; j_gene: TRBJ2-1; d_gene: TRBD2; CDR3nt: TGTGCCAGCGGTGCCGCGGGGGGGCTCGCTGGATACAATGAGCAGTTCTTC; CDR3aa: CASGAAGGLAGYNEQFF
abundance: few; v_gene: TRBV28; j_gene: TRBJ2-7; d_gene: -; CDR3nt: TGTGCCAGCAGAATCGGCGACAGGCCAAACTACGAGCAGTACTTC; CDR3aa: CASRIGDRPNYEQYF
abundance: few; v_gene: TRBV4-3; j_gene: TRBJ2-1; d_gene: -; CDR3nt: TGCGCCAGCAGCCAAGATGGGCCCTTCTACAATGAGCAGTTCTTC; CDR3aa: CASSQDGPFYNEQFF
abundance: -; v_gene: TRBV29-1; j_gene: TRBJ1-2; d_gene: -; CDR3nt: TGCAGCGTTGTGCTGATGCTTAGCTATGGCTACACCTTC; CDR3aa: CSVVLMLSYGYTF
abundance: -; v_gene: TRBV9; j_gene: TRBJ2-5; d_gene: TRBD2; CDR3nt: TGTGCCAGCAGCGTAGCGGTAGCGGGGGGAGTGGAGACCCAGTACTTC; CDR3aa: CASSVAVAGGVETQYF
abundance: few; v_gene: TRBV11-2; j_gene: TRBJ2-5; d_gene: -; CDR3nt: TGTGCCAGCAGCTTATGGACGGAAGAGACCCAGTACTTC; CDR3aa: CASSLWTEETQYF
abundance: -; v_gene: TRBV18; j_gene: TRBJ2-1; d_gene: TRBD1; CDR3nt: TGTGCCAGCGGGACAGTCTCCTACAATGAGCAGTTCTTC; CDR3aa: CASGTVSYNEQFF
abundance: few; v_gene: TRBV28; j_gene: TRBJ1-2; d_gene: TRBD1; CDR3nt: TGTGCCAGCAGTTTTGGGACAGGGTTGAACTATGGCTACACCTTC; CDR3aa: CASSFGTGLNYGYTF
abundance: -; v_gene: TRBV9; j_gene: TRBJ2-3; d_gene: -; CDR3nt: TGTGCCAGCAGCGTATCGGGCGGAAACTCAGATACGCAGTATTTT; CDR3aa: CASSVSGGNSDTQYF
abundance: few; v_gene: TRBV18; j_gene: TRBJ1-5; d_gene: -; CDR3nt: TGTGCCAGCTCCCTCATGAGGAGCAATCAGCCCCAGCATTTT; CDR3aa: CASSLMRSNQPQHF
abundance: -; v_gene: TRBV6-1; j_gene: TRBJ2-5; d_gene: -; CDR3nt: TGTGCCAGCAGTGGGCGGGACAGTATGTACCAAGAGACCCAGTACTTC; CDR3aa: CASSGRDSMYQETQYF
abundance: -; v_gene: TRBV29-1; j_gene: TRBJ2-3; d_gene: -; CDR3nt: TGCAGCGTTGAAGATTGGGAGGACAGGTTCACAGATACGCAGTATTTT; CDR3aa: CSVEDWEDRFTDTQYF
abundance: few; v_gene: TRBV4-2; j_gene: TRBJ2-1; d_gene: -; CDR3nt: TGTGCCAGCAGCCAAGATCCGTCGGGGACCTACAATGAGCAGTTCTTC; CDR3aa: CASSQDPSGTYNEQFF
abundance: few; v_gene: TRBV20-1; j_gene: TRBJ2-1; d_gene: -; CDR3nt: TGCAGTGCTAGGACTCTCAATGAGCAGTTCTTC; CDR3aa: CSARTLNEQFF
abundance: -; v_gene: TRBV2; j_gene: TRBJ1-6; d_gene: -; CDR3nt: TGTGCCAGCTCCGAAAGACACAGCTCCTATAATTCACCCCTCCACTTT; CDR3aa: CASSERHSSYNSPLHF
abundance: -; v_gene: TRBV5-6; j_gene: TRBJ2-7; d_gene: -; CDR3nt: TGTGCCAGCAGCCCCGGAGGGTACGAGCAGTACTTC; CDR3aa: CASSPGGYEQYF
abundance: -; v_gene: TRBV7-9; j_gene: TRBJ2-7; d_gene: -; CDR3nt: TGTGCCAGCAGCTACGGTTCCTACGAGCAGTACTTC; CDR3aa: CASSYGSYEQYF
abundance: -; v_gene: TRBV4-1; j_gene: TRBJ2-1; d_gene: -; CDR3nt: TGCGCCAGCAGCCAGGGGACTGGCTCCTACAATGAGCAGTTCTTC; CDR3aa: CASSQGTGSYNEQFF
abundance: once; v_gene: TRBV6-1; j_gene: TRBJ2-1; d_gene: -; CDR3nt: TGTGCCAGCAGTGAACGGCTAGAAACCTACAATGAGCAGTTCTTC; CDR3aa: CASSERLETYNEQFF